These 13 T cell receptor beta chains came from one sample sequenced in a study of Graves' ophthalmopathy and Graves' hyperthyroidism. Transcripts of RNA were the source for amplifying TCR beta CDR3 regions. First-round RT-PCR relied on HTBI primers, and a second-round multiplex PCR came next. TCRdb ran MiXCR on the multiplex PCR reads and lists one entry per CDR3 protein. The sample has 500,000 to 700,000 distinct CDR3 sequences, roughly 39% seen once. The specimen was peripheral blood or thyroid tissue (not recorded which). These receptor sequences come from an adult man with Graves' hyperthyroidism.

In its sample, this clonotype was seen many times. The rearrangement links TRBV10-3 to TRBJ1-1, with 8 bases that match TRBD1. The CDR3 covers 15 residues. The V gene end was trimmed by 0 bases and the J gene end by 6 bases; junction bases not matched to a gene: 6. Germline V gives CDR1 ENHRY, CDR2 SYGVKD. As DNA, the CDR3 is TGTGCCATCAGTGAGTCGCGGACAGGGTCGGCTGAAGCTTTCTTT. Protein: CAISESRTGSAEAFF.

This clonotype has a count of ten or more. CDR3 sequence (DNA): TGCAGCGTTGAATTGGGGAGGGCCGATACGCAGTATTTT. Translating it yields CSVELGRADTQYF. This chain links TRBV29-1 with TRBJ2-3, with 7 bases fitting TRBD2. The germline CDR1 and CDR2 sequences are SQVTM and ANQGSEA. This CDR3 is built from 13 residues. Unmatched junction bases numbered 5, after V lost 2 bases and J lost 6 bases.

The chain joins TRBV5-8 to TRBJ1-2; 7 bases match TRBD1. The junction had 7 bases not matched to a gene; V was cut back by 4 bases and J by 10 bases. The CDR3 contains 12 residues. The V gene's germline CDR1 is SGHTS and CDR2 YDEGEE. The CDR3 spells CASSRGQEDYTF. In DNA, the CDR3 is TGTGCCAGCAGCCGTGGACAGGAAGACTACACCTTC.

This clonotype has only a few counts. The rearrangement uses TRBV2 and TRBJ2-6; 8 bases line up with TRBD2. Per the germline V gene, CDR1 is SNHLY and CDR2 is FYNNEI. The ends lost 6 bases at V and 2 bases at J; junction bases unmatched: 18. The CDR3 spans 20 residues. The CDR3 DNA sequence: TGTGCCAGCAGCTCCTTTTTTTCCGGGGCGGGGGGCGCTGGGGCCAACGTCCTGACTTTC. Amino acid sequence: CASSSFFSGAGGAGANVLTF.

This clonotype has at least ten counts. The rearrangement joins TRBV29-1 to TRBJ2-5; D remains unclear. V lost 4 bases, J lost 4 bases, and 4 bases lay in between. CDR1 is SQVTM and CDR2 is ANQGSEA in the germline V gene. This CDR3 is built from 10 residues. The CDR3 DNA follows: TGCAGCGTTGTCGGAGAGACCCAGTACTTC. Its protein is CSVVGETQYF.

This clonotype appeared a few times. A single base separates this from a much larger clone, so it may be a read error. The CDR3: CASSSGTGARVNYGYTF. CDR3 bases: TGTGCCAGCAGCTCAGGGACAGGGGCGAGGGTTAACTATGGCTACACCTTC. The rearrangement joins TRBV7-3 to TRBJ1-2; 10 bases map to TRBD1. The CDR3 length is 17 residues. Germline V gene data show CDR1 as SGHTA and CDR2 as FQGTGA. The ends lost 4 bases at V and 1 base at J; junction bases unmatched: 9.

This sequence joins TRBV7-9 and TRBJ2-7; 7 bases are shared with TRBD1. The germline V gene has CDR1 SEHNR and CDR2 FQNEAQ (reference sequence). CDR3 length: 15 residues. V lost 2 bases and J lost 2; bases outside the gene matches: 6. CDR3 DNA: TGTGCCAGCAGCTTATTCTCGGGACAGACCTACGAGCAGTACTTC. Residues: CASSLFSGQTYEQYF.

This clonotype occurred many times. This chain joins TRBV5-4 and TRBJ1-1; D call uncertain. CDR1 is SGHNT and CDR2 is YYREEE in the germline V gene (reference sequence). The V gene lost 1 base and the J gene lost 5 bases, with 9 bases spanning the gap. CDR3 length: 13 residues. The CDR3 DNA reads as TGTGCCAGCAGCTTGCGGTATGGGACTGAAGCTTTCTTT. Protein sequence: CASSLRYGTEAFF. Full variable domain (outside the CDR3, taken from reference TRBV5-4 and TRBJ1-1): ETGVTQSPTHLIKTRGQQVTLRCSSQSGHNTVSWYQQALGQGPQFIFQYYREEENGRGNFPPRFSGLQFPNYSSELNVNALELDDSALYLCASSLRYGTEAFFGQGTRLTVV.

In its sample, this clonotype was seen a few times. The V and J genes are TRBV6-1 and TRBJ1-2; TRBD1 aligns across 7 bases. The germline V gene has CDR1 MNHNS and CDR2 SASEGT. The CDR3 is made up of 15 amino acids. The V segment lost 5 bases and the J segment 3 bases; nucleotides outside the gene matches: 9. CDR3 region: CASSLTGPDYYGYTF. CDR3 DNA sequence: TGTGCCAGCAGTTTGACAGGGCCAGATTACTATGGCTACACCTTC.

This clonotype came up a few times. CDR3 DNA sequence: TGTGCCAGCAGTTCCGCGACAGGGAAGTTTGCTGGGGCCAACGTCCTGACTTTC. It specifies CASSSATGKFAGANVLTF. The chain joins TRBV6-5 to TRBJ2-6, with 7 bases identical to TRBD1. Germline assignment: CDR1 MNHEY and CDR2 SVGAGI. There are 18 residues in the CDR3. Trimming removed 4 bases from V and 2 bases from J; junction bases left unmatched: 11.

CDR3 sequence: CASSLYTGTQETQYF. The DNA of the CDR3 is TGTGCCAGCAGTTTGTATACCGGGACACAGGAGACCCAGTACTTC. The genes are TRBV27 and TRBJ2-5; TRBD1 might be the D (6 bases). From germline, CDR1 is MNHEY and CDR2 SMNVEV (reference sequence). This CDR3 contains 15 residues. Trimming shortened V by 3 bases and J by 5 bases, and 16 bases separated the two germline ends.

This clonotype was seen a few times. The chain employs TRBV20-1 and TRBJ1-2; D uncertain. The CDR3 contains 13 residues. V lost 5 bases to trimming and J lost 7 bases, with 17 bases between them. Germline lookup yields CDR1 DFQATT and CDR2 SNEGSKA (reference sequence). The CDR3 nucleotides read TGCAGTGCTTCCATTATAGGGTACGGTGGCTACACCTTC. This encodes CSASIIGYGGYTF.

This clonotype was counted between two and nine times. V and J are TRBV3-1 and TRBJ1-3, with D unresolved. The CDR3 sequence is 15 residues long. The V and J ends lost 1 base and 2 bases respectively, with 9 bases between them. Germline assignment: CDR1 LGHDT and CDR2 YNNKEL (reference sequence). CDR3: CASSQAGSPGNTIYF. The CDR3 DNA is TGTGCCAGCAGCCAAGCGGGCAGCCCTGGAAACACCATATATTTT. The complete variable domain, with remaining parts taken from reference TRBV3-1 and TRBJ1-3, reads DTAVSQTPKYLVTQMGNDKSIKCEQNLGHDTMYWYKQDSKKFLKIMFSYNNKELIINETVPNRFSPKSPDKAHLNLHINSLELGDSAVYFCASSQAGSPGNTIYFGEGSWLTVV.